This TCR beta chain derives from a study of identical twins. Study results and limitations: Where beta out-of-frame sequences were concerned, excess twin sharing was weaker.

Through template switching, a universal primer site was introduced, and the cDNA contained unique molecular identifiers. TCRdb passed the 5' RACE reads through MiXCR, listing each CDR3 protein once. This table has approximately 1.8 million distinct CDR3 sequences, less than 40% appearing once. The CDR3 sequence is 13 residues long. The germline V gene encodes CDR1 LNHNV and CDR2 YYDKDF (reference sequence). A note on this clonotype: Antigen: not known.

The gene calls are TRBV15 and TRBJ2-7; D remains unclear. The DNA end lines up better with TRBJ2-5; the J call may be wrong. Sequencing was performed on cord blood. The receptor was isolated from a newborn girl in good health. CDR3 nucleotides: TGTGCCACCAGCTTTCCCCCGGGAGAGACCCAGTACTTC. Protein: CATSFPPGETQYF.